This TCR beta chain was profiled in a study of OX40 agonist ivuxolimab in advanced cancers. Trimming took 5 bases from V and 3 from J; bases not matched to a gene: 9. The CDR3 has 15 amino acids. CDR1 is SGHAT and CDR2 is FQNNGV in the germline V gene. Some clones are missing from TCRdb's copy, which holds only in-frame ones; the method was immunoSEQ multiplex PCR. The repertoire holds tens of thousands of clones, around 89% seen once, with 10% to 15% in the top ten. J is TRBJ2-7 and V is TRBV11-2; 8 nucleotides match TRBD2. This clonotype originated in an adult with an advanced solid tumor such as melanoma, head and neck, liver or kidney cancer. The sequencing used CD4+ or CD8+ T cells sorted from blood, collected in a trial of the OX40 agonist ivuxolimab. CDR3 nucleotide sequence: TGTGCCAGCAGCGAAGATAGCGGGACCTTCTACGAGCAGTACTTC. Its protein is CASSEDSGTFYEQYF.